This TCR beta chain is drawn from a study of post-analysis software for immune sequencing data. This CDR3 comprises 14 residues. V lost 4 bases, J lost 0 bases, and 9 bases lay in between. Germline assignment: CDR1 SQVTM and CDR2 ANQGSEA. Study-level results: About five TRBV segments appeared more often in patients than in controls, and TRBV5-6, TRBV5-1 and TRBV20-1 were among these.

This clonotype was observed at least ten times. The antigen is undetermined. Unique-molecular-identifier-tagged TCR beta cDNA libraries were used. TCRdb processed the PCR reads anew with MiXCR; each CDR3 protein has one entry. The repertoire consists of about 200,000 distinct CDR3 sequences, with approximately 29% occurring once and the leading ten covering roughly 3.5%. The receptor comes from a girl aged 2-17 years with multiple sclerosis. This sequence joins TRBV29-1 and TRBJ1-4; no definite D call. Source material: blood. DNA for the CDR3: TGCAGCGTTGGACGGGGAGCAACTAATGAAAAACTGTTTTTT. It yields the protein CSVGRGATNEKLFF.